A selection of T cell receptor beta chains follows, all from one sample in a study of control samples from healthy donors and cancer patients. Only in-frame clones appear in the TCRdb table, and some are missing; sequencing was by immunoSEQ multiplex PCR. This sample has fewer than 95,000 clones, with around nine tenths found just once. Sequenced material: blood. The receptors stem from a man aged 25-45 years in good health. The CDR3 runs from the conserved cysteine through the conserved F or W. D genes are given only for firm matches. Expanded clones get a size class; other rows say once, few or many, or leave the size out.

v_call: TRBV30; j_call: TRBJ1-5; clone_size: once; d_call: -; cdr3_nt: TGTGCCTGGAGCGCCTCAGGCGGTCAGCCCCAGCATTTT; cdr3_aa: CAWSASGGQPQHF
v_call: TRBV7-2; j_call: TRBJ2-3; clone_size: -; d_call: TRBD2; cdr3_nt: TGTGCCAGCAGCTTAGTGCAGCGGGGTTGGGATACGCAGTATTTT; cdr3_aa: CASSLVQRGWDTQYF
v_call: TRBV20-1; j_call: TRBJ1-2; clone_size: -; d_call: -; cdr3_nt: TGCAGTGCTAGTGGGGGGGATAACTATGGCTACACCTTC; cdr3_aa: CSASGGDNYGYTF
v_call: TRBV7-9; j_call: TRBJ2-1; clone_size: -; d_call: TRBD2; cdr3_nt: TGTGCCAGCAGCTTAGCCTCGAAACTAGCGGGGGGCGCTTACAATGAGCAGTTCTTC; cdr3_aa: CASSLASKLAGGAYNEQFF
v_call: TRBV2; j_call: TRBJ1-2; clone_size: once; d_call: -; cdr3_nt: TGTGCCAGCAGTCCGACACAGGGCCATGGCTACACCTTC; cdr3_aa: CASSPTQGHGYTF
v_call: TRBV6-5; j_call: TRBJ1-1; clone_size: -; d_call: -; cdr3_nt: TGTGCCAGCAGTTACTCGAATAGGGCGAGAGGAACTGAAGCTTTCTTT; cdr3_aa: CASSYSNRARGTEAFF
v_call: TRBV9; j_call: TRBJ2-3; clone_size: -; d_call: -; cdr3_nt: TGTGCCAGCAGCGTATTAGTACCAGATACGCAGTATTTT; cdr3_aa: CASSVLVPDTQYF
v_call: TRBV27; j_call: TRBJ1-1; clone_size: -; d_call: -; cdr3_nt: TGTGCCAGCAGTTTATCCGGGGGGGGCATTGGCACTGAAGCTTTCTTT; cdr3_aa: CASSLSGGGIGTEAFF
v_call: TRBV7-6; j_call: TRBJ2-5; clone_size: -; d_call: TRBD1; cdr3_nt: TGTGCCAGCAGGCAAGGACAGGGCCAAGAGACCCAGTACTTC; cdr3_aa: CASRQGQGQETQYF
v_call: TRBV11-2; j_call: TRBJ1-4; clone_size: -; d_call: -; cdr3_nt: TGTGCCAGCAGCCGACAGGCAACTAATGAAAAACTGTTTTTT; cdr3_aa: CASSRQATNEKLFF
v_call: TRBV5-1; j_call: TRBJ1-5; clone_size: -; d_call: -; cdr3_nt: TGCGCCAGCAGCTTGGCAGGGGAAGGCAATCAGCCCCAGCATTTT; cdr3_aa: CASSLAGEGNQPQHF
v_call: TRBV18; j_call: TRBJ1-4; clone_size: -; d_call: -; cdr3_nt: TGTGCCAGCTCACCCCCGGGGGTCCAGGACAATGAAAAACTGTTTTTT; cdr3_aa: CASSPPGVQDNEKLFF
v_call: TRBV11-2; j_call: TRBJ2-1; clone_size: -; d_call: -; cdr3_nt: TGTGCCAGCAATCCATTTCCGTACAATGAGCAGTTCTTC; cdr3_aa: CASNPFPYNEQFF
v_call: TRBV2; j_call: TRBJ2-5; clone_size: -; d_call: -; cdr3_nt: TGTGCCAGCACGGCGGCGAAAGAGACCCAGTACTTC; cdr3_aa: CASTAAKETQYF
v_call: TRBV19; j_call: TRBJ2-1; clone_size: -; d_call: -; cdr3_nt: TGTGCCAGTAGTTCTGAGGATAGCTCCTACAATGAGCAGTTCTTC; cdr3_aa: CASSSEDSSYNEQFF
v_call: TRBV7-9; j_call: TRBJ2-1; clone_size: -; d_call: -; cdr3_nt: TGTGCCAGCACCTTCGGAAGTGCGTCCTACAATGAGCAGTTCTTC; cdr3_aa: CASTFGSASYNEQFF
v_call: TRBV29-1; j_call: TRBJ2-3; clone_size: -; d_call: TRBD1; cdr3_nt: TGCAGCGTCCGACAGGGGGGAAGCACAGATACGCAGTATTTT; cdr3_aa: CSVRQGGSTDTQYF
v_call: TRBV30; j_call: TRBJ2-3; clone_size: -; d_call: -; cdr3_nt: TGTGCCTGGAGTGTACAAGGGGACCCCAGCACAGATACGCAGTATTTT; cdr3_aa: CAWSVQGDPSTDTQYF
v_call: TRBV19; j_call: TRBJ1-6; clone_size: -; d_call: -; cdr3_nt: TGTGCCAGTAGTATAGGTGGCGGCAGCCACACGAATAATTCACCCCTCCACTTT; cdr3_aa: CASSIGGGSHTNNSPLHF
v_call: TRBV19; j_call: TRBJ2-3; clone_size: -; d_call: TRBD2; cdr3_nt: TGTGCCAGTAGTAGGGGACTAGCAGATACGCAGTATTTT; cdr3_aa: CASSRGLADTQYF
v_call: TRBV27; j_call: TRBJ2-4; clone_size: -; d_call: -; cdr3_nt: TGTGCCAGCAGTTCCCCATTGGAACGGCACATTCAGTACTTC; cdr3_aa: CASSSPLERHIQYF
v_call: TRBV4-2; j_call: TRBJ2-1; clone_size: -; d_call: TRBD2; cdr3_nt: TGTGCCAGCAGCCAAGCCCGGACTAGTAGTAGCAATGAGCAGTTCTTC; cdr3_aa: CASSQARTSSSNEQFF
v_call: TRBV12-3/TRBV12-4; j_call: TRBJ1-2; clone_size: -; d_call: -; cdr3_nt: TGTGCCAGCACTCCAGGGACTAACTATGGCTACACCTTC; cdr3_aa: CASTPGTNYGYTF
v_call: TRBV18; j_call: TRBJ2-3; clone_size: -; d_call: -; cdr3_nt: TGTGCCAGCTCACTATCGGGACAAACCACAGATACGCAGTATTTT; cdr3_aa: CASSLSGQTTDTQYF
v_call: TRBV11-2; j_call: TRBJ2-3; clone_size: once; d_call: -; cdr3_nt: TGTGCCAGCAGCTTAAGAGGAGGGGGGGCTATTTTAGATACGCAGTATTTT; cdr3_aa: CASSLRGGGAILDTQYF
v_call: TRBV19; j_call: TRBJ2-5; clone_size: -; d_call: -; cdr3_nt: TGTGCCAGTAGTATCGACCACAGGGAAGAGACCCAGTACTTC; cdr3_aa: CASSIDHREETQYF
v_call: TRBV7-9; j_call: TRBJ1-4; clone_size: -; d_call: TRBD1; cdr3_nt: TGTGCCAGCAGCTCGACAGGGGGCAAAGTTGAAAAACTGTTTTTT; cdr3_aa: CASSSTGGKVEKLFF
v_call: TRBV27; j_call: TRBJ1-5; clone_size: once; d_call: -; cdr3_nt: TGTGCCAGCAGTCCCCAGACAGGCAGTCAGCCCCAGCATTTT; cdr3_aa: CASSPQTGSQPQHF
v_call: TRBV19; j_call: TRBJ2-7; clone_size: -; d_call: -; cdr3_nt: TGTGCCAGTAGCTCAGTGGGGGGCGACAGCTCCTACGAGCAGTACTTC; cdr3_aa: CASSSVGGDSSYEQYF
v_call: TRBV9; j_call: TRBJ2-5; clone_size: -; d_call: TRBD2; cdr3_nt: TGTGCCAGCAGCGTAGAGACTAGCGGGGGGGAGACCCAGTACTTC; cdr3_aa: CASSVETSGGETQYF
v_call: TRBV11-2; j_call: TRBJ1-1; clone_size: -; d_call: -; cdr3_nt: TGTGCCAGCAGCTTGGGAGGCTGGGTGGGGGAAGCTTTCTTT; cdr3_aa: CASSLGGWVGEAFF
v_call: TRBV6-5; j_call: TRBJ2-3; clone_size: -; d_call: TRBD2; cdr3_nt: TGTGCCAGCAGTCCCCGGACTAGCGGCACAGATACGCAGTATTTT; cdr3_aa: CASSPRTSGTDTQYF
v_call: TRBV5-4; j_call: TRBJ1-2; clone_size: -; d_call: -; cdr3_nt: TGTGCCAGCAGCCGGGACGGTAACTATGGCTACACCTTC; cdr3_aa: CASSRDGNYGYTF
v_call: TRBV14; j_call: TRBJ1-6; clone_size: -; d_call: -; cdr3_nt: -; cdr3_aa: CASRLSGPGGDSPLHF
v_call: TRBV28; j_call: TRBJ2-7; clone_size: -; d_call: TRBD1; cdr3_nt: TGTGCCAGCAGCCTACAGGGGAATCCTTACGAGCAGTACTTC; cdr3_aa: CASSLQGNPYEQYF
v_call: TRBV4-2; j_call: TRBJ2-3; clone_size: -; d_call: -; cdr3_nt: TGTGCCAGCAGCCAAGGGGCAGCGCCCCGCACAGATACGCAGTATTTT; cdr3_aa: CASSQGAAPRTDTQYF
v_call: TRBV19; j_call: TRBJ1-1; clone_size: -; d_call: -; cdr3_nt: TGTGCCAGTAGTATGCGTGGGAACACTGAAGCTTTCTTT; cdr3_aa: CASSMRGNTEAFF
v_call: TRBV7-8; j_call: TRBJ1-2; clone_size: -; d_call: -; cdr3_nt: TGTGCCAGCAGCTTAAAGGAGAACTATGGCTACACCTTC; cdr3_aa: CASSLKENYGYTF
v_call: TRBV11-2; j_call: TRBJ2-3; clone_size: -; d_call: TRBD1; cdr3_nt: TGTGCCAGCAGCTCGCGACAGGGCGCTAGCACAGATACGCAGTATTTT; cdr3_aa: CASSSRQGASTDTQYF
v_call: TRBV5-1; j_call: TRBJ2-3; clone_size: -; d_call: -; cdr3_nt: TGCGCCAGCAGCACAGCGCTCACAGATACGCAGTATTTT; cdr3_aa: CASSTALTDTQYF
v_call: TRBV6-5; j_call: TRBJ2-3; clone_size: -; d_call: TRBD1; cdr3_nt: TGTGCCAGCAGACAGGGGGCTGGCTCGGGTACGCAGTATTTT; cdr3_aa: CASRQGAGSGTQYF
v_call: TRBV24-1; j_call: TRBJ2-7; clone_size: -; d_call: -; cdr3_nt: TGTGCCACCAGGGCCTACGAGCAGTACTTC; cdr3_aa: CATRAYEQYF
v_call: TRBV5-6; j_call: TRBJ1-4; clone_size: -; d_call: -; cdr3_nt: TGTGCCAGCAGCTTGGTCCAGACTAATGAAAAACTGTTTTTT; cdr3_aa: CASSLVQTNEKLFF
v_call: TRBV7-8; j_call: TRBJ2-5; clone_size: -; d_call: -; cdr3_nt: TGTGCCAGCAGCTTCGGGACATCTCAAGAGACCCAGTACTTC; cdr3_aa: CASSFGTSQETQYF
v_call: TRBV29-1; j_call: TRBJ1-1; clone_size: -; d_call: TRBD1; cdr3_nt: TGCAGCGTGATATACAGGGGAGCCACTGAAGCTTTCTTT; cdr3_aa: CSVIYRGATEAFF
v_call: TRBV27; j_call: TRBJ2-6; clone_size: -; d_call: -; cdr3_nt: TGTGCCAGCAGTTCACTCTCTGGGGCCAACGTCCTGACTTTC; cdr3_aa: CASSSLSGANVLTF
v_call: TRBV5-5; j_call: TRBJ2-3; clone_size: -; d_call: -; cdr3_nt: TGTGCCAGCAGCTTGGTCTTAAATTATTGGGATACGCAGTATTTT; cdr3_aa: CASSLVLNYWDTQYF